This T cell receptor beta chain emerged from a study of cytomegalovirus exposure and HLA in healthy donors. Overall study: The same platform was used for the roughly 130 validation repertoires and the approximately 670 first-cohort repertoires, a later analysis reported. Study-level points and caveats: As was reported, the classifier diagnosed cytomegalovirus status with high specificity and sensitivity. Specificity for CMV antigens was confirmed in vitro for a few of the CMV-associated chains.

The donors were part of the validation cohort, which consisted of roughly 120 subjects and was separate from the first cohort of about 670 subjects. In regard to this clone: Its antigen is still unknown.

Using immunoSEQ multiplex PCR, the repertoire was profiled, and TCRdb retains in-frame clones only, with some absent. The sample records 150,000 to 200,000 clones, around four fifths being singletons. Per germline, CDR1 SGHRS and CDR2 YFSETQ. V shed 4 bases and J 3 bases; nucleotides not matched to a gene: 6. The CDR3 spans 14 residues. The chain couples TRBV5-1 to TRBJ1-1; 7 positions agree with TRBD1. This sequence was found in a man aged 25 to 40 in good health and CMV-seropositive. Sequencing was carried out using PBMCs. The chain's CDR3 is CASSRGQSDTEAFF. For the CDR3, the DNA is TGCGCCAGCAGCCGGGGACAGTCAGACACTGAAGCTTTCTTT.